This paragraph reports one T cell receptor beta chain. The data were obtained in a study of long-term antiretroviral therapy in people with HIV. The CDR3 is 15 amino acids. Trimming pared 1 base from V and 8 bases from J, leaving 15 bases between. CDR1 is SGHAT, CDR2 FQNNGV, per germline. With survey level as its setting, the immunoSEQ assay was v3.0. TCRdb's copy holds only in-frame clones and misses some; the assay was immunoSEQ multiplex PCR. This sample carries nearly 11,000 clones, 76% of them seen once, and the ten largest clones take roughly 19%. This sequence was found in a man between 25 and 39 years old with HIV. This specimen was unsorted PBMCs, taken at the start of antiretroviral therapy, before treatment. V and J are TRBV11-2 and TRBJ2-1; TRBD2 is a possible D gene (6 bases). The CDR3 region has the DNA TGTGCCAGCAGCTTAGGTGGGAGGCCCCTCGATGAGCAGTTCTTC. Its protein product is CASSLGGRPLDEQFF. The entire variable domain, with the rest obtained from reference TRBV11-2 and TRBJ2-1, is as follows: EAGVAQSPRYKIIEKRQSVAFWCNPISGHATLYWYQQILGQGPKLLIQFQNNGVVDDSQLPKDRFSAERLKGVDSTLKIQPAKLEDSAVYLCASSLGGRPLDEQFFGPGTRLTVL.